A selection of T cell receptor beta chains follows, all from one sample in a study of blood T cell repertoires in COVID-19. Only in-frame clones appear in the TCRdb table, and some are missing; sequencing was by immunoSEQ multiplex PCR. The data hold 200,000 or so clones, with 88% observed a single time. The sequenced sample was PBMCs or T cells enriched from blood (not recorded which). All receptors come from a woman aged 25 to 39 who had recovered from COVID-19. The CDR3 runs from the conserved cysteine through the conserved F or W. The order of the fields is J gene, D gene, V gene, clone size, CDR3 protein, CDR3 DNA. The D gene is left open where the match is weak. Clone size appears in some rows only: once, few, many, or a class for an expanded clone.

J gene: TRBJ1-2
D gene: .
V gene: TRBV11-2
clone size: .
CDR3 protein: CASSFPTASLGYTF
CDR3 DNA: TGTGCCAGCAGCTTTCCGACAGCGAGCTTGGGCTACACCTTC

J gene: TRBJ2-4
D gene: TRBD1
V gene: TRBV19
clone size: .
CDR3 protein: CASSNPGQKNIQYF
CDR3 DNA: TGTGCCAGTAGTAATCCGGGACAGAAAAACATTCAGTACTTC

J gene: TRBJ1-3
D gene: .
V gene: TRBV3-1/TRBV3-2
clone size: .
CDR3 protein: CASSHPLRGTGNTIYF
CDR3 DNA: TGTGCCAGCAGCCACCCCTTGCGGGGGACTGGAAACACCATATATTTT

J gene: TRBJ2-2
D gene: TRBD1
V gene: TRBV5-1
clone size: .
CDR3 protein: CASSAGTGRSGELFF
CDR3 DNA: TGCGCCAGCAGCGCCGGGACAGGTCGATCCGGGGAGCTGTTTTTT

J gene: TRBJ1-6
D gene: TRBD1
V gene: TRBV6-6
clone size: .
CDR3 protein: CASSRAMGRGTNSPLHF
CDR3 DNA: TGTGCCAGCAGCCGCGCCATGGGCAGGGGGACGAATTCACCCCTCCACTTT

J gene: TRBJ2-5
D gene: .
V gene: TRBV6-2/TRBV6-3
clone size: .
CDR3 protein: CASSWRRGSQETQYF
CDR3 DNA: TGTGCCAGCAGTTGGCGAAGGGGAAGTCAAGAGACCCAGTACTTC

J gene: TRBJ1-2
D gene: TRBD1
V gene: TRBV19
clone size: many
CDR3 protein: CASSTGTGLLANYGYTF
CDR3 DNA: TGTGCCAGTAGCACCGGGACAGGCTTACTAGCTAACTATGGCTACACCTTC

J gene: TRBJ1-2
D gene: .
V gene: TRBV6-5
clone size: .
CDR3 protein: CASTWGREGSYTF
CDR3 DNA: TGTGCCAGCACTTGGGGGCGGGAGGGCAGCTACACCTTC

J gene: TRBJ2-1
D gene: TRBD2
V gene: TRBV7-9
clone size: .
CDR3 protein: CASSPGLGAYNEQFF
CDR3 DNA: TGTGCCAGCAGCCCGGGACTAGGGGCCTACAATGAGCAGTTCTTC

J gene: TRBJ2-2
D gene: .
V gene: TRBV21-1
clone size: .
CDR3 protein: CASLSGGDNTGELFF
CDR3 DNA: TGTGCCAGCCTGAGCGGGGGGGACAACACCGGGGAGCTGTTTTTT

J gene: TRBJ1-4
D gene: TRBD1
V gene: TRBV18
clone size: .
CDR3 protein: CASSRDRGDEKLFF
CDR3 DNA: TGTGCCAGCTCACGAGACAGGGGAGATGAAAAACTGTTTTTT

J gene: TRBJ2-1
D gene: TRBD1
V gene: TRBV5-4
clone size: .
CDR3 protein: CASSLDRGLYNEQFF
CDR3 DNA: TGTGCCAGCAGCCTCGACAGGGGGCTGTACAATGAGCAGTTCTTC

J gene: TRBJ1-3
D gene: TRBD1
V gene: TRBV4-2
clone size: .
CDR3 protein: CASSPGQSSGNTIYF
CDR3 DNA: TGTGCCAGCAGCCCGGGACAGTCTTCTGGAAACACCATATATTTT

J gene: TRBJ1-2
D gene: .
V gene: TRBV9
clone size: .
CDR3 protein: CASSVGPDNYGYTF
CDR3 DNA: TGTGCCAGCAGCGTAGGCCCAGATAACTATGGCTACACCTTC